This T cell receptor (beta chain) was recovered during a study of regulatory T cells in long-lasting Graves disease. Study conclusions and caveats: Persistent Graves' cases showed lower TCR diversity than newly diagnosed cases.

Both iRepertoire HTBI primers and Arm-PCR of CDR3 regions were used to build the TCR beta libraries. TCRdb analysed the multiplex PCR reads with MiXCR anew, one entry per CDR3 protein. This sample carries around 500,000 distinct CDR3 sequences, about 20% of them seen once, and the ten largest clones take roughly 8%. In the case of this clonotype: The antigen remains undetermined.

Stated time point: persistent/refractory GD, antithyroid drugs over 5 years with positive TRAb. From RNA extracted from PBMCs, the TCR library was made. This receptor was obtained from a female donor with Graves disease. The sequencing here drew on peripheral blood mononuclear cells (PBMCs), taken when the disease was refractory, from a patient treated with antithyroid drugs.

CDR3 coding DNA: TGTGCCAGCAGTTGGGGGGGTCGCAATGGCTACACCTTC. Translated: CASSWGGRNGYTF. V is TRBV28 and J is TRBJ1-2, with D maybe TRBD1 (5 bases). Trimming removed 4 bases from V and 6 bases from J, with 12 bases in between. This CDR3 spans 13 amino acids. Germline values: CDR1 MDHEN, CDR2 SYDVKM.